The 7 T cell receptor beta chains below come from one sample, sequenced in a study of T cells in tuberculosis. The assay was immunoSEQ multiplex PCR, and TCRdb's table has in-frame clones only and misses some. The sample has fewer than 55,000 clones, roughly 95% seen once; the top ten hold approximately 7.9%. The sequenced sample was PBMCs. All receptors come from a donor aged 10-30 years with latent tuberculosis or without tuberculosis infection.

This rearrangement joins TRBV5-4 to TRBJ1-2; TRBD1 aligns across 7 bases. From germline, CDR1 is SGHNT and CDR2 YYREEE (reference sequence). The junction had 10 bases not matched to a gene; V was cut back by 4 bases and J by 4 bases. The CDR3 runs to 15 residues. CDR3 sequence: CASSSRDSAFYGYTF. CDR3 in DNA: TGTGCCAGCAGCAGCCGGGACAGCGCGTTCTATGGCTACACCTTC.

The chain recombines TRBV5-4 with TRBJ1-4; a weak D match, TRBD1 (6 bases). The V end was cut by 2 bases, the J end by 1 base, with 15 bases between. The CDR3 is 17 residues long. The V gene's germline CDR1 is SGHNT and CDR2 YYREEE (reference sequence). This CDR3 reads CASSLKTGWGTNEKLFF. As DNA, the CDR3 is TGTGCCAGCAGCTTAAAAACAGGGTGGGGAACTAATGAAAAACTGTTTTTT.

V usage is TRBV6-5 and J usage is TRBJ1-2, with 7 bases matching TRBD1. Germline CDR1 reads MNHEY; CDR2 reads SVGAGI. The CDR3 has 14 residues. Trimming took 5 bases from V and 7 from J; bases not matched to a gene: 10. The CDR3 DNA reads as TGTGCCAGCAGTCTCAACAGGGGAGTGGTTGGCTACACCTTC. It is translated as CASSLNRGVVGYTF.

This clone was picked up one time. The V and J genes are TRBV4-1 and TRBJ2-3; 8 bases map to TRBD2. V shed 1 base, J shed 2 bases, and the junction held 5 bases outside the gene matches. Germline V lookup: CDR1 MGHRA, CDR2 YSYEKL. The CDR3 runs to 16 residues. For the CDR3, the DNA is TGCGCCAGCAGCCAAGCGCGGGGGGCCCTCACAGATACGCAGTATTTT. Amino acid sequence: CASSQARGALTDTQYF.

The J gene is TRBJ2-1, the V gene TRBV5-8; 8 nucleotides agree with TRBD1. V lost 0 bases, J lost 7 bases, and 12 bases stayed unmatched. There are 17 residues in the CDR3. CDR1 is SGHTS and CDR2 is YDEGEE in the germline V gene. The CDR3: CASSLVYPGTGVNEQFF. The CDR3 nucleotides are TGTGCCAGCAGCTTGGTTTACCCCGGGACAGGTGTGAATGAGCAGTTCTTC.

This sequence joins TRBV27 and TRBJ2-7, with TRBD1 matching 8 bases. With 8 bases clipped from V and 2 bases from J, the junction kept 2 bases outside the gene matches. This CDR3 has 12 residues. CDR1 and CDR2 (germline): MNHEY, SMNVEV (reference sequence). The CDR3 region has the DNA TGTGCCAGCGGGACAGGCCCCTACGAGCAGTACTTC. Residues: CASGTGPYEQYF.

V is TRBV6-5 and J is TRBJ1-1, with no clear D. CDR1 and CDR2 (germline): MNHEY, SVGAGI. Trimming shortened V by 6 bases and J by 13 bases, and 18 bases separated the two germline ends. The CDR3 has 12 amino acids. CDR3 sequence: CASRSVLAADFF. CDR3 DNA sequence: TGTGCCAGCAGATCGGTATTGGCGGCCGATTTCTTT.